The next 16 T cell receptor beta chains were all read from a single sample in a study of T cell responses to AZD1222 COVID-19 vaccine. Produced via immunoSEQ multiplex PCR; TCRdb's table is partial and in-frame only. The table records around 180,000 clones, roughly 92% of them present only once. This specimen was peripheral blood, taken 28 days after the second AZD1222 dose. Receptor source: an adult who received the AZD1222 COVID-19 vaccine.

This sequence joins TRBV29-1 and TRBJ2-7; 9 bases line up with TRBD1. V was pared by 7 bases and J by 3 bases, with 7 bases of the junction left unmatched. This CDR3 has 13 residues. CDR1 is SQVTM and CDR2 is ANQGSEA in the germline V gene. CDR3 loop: CSATRQGGYEQYF. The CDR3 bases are TGCAGCGCCACCCGACAGGGGGGCTACGAGCAGTACTTC.

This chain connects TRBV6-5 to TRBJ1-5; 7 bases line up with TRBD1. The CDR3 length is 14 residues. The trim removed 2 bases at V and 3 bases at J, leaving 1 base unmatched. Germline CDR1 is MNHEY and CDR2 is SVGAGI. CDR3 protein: CASSYDRDNQPQHF. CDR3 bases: TGTGCCAGCAGTTACGACAGGGACAATCAGCCCCAGCATTTT.

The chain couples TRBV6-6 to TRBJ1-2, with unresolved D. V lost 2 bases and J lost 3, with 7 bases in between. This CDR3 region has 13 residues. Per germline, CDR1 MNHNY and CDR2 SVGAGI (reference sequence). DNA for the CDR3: TGTGCCAGCAGTTACGGGCGTCACTATGGCTACACCTTC. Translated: CASSYGRHYGYTF.

CDR3 amino acids: CASSQPTGGNGYTF. CDR3 DNA: TGCGCCAGCAGCCAGCCGACAGGGGGTAACGGCTACACCTTC. The chain joins TRBV4-1 to TRBJ1-2; 9 bases line up with TRBD1. The CDR3 contains 14 residues. Trimming took 3 bases from V and 8 from J; bases not matched to a gene: 7. From germline, CDR1 is MGHRA and CDR2 YSYEKL.

CDR3 residues: CASSPKTGANEKLFF. The CDR3 nucleotides read TGTGCCAGCAGCCCCAAGACAGGGGCTAATGAAAAACTGTTTTTT. The chain joins TRBV5-4 to TRBJ1-4; 8 positions match TRBD1. Germline V gives CDR1 SGHNT, CDR2 YYREEE (reference sequence). There are 15 residues in the CDR3. J lost 3 bases, V lost 4 bases, and 5 bases had no gene match. Based on the CDR3 plus reference TRBV5-4 and TRBJ1-4, the full variable domain is ETGVTQSPTHLIKTRGQQVTLRCSSQSGHNTVSWYQQALGQGPQFIFQYYREEENGRGNFPPRFSGLQFPNYSSELNVNALELDDSALYLCASSPKTGANEKLFFGSGTQLSVL.

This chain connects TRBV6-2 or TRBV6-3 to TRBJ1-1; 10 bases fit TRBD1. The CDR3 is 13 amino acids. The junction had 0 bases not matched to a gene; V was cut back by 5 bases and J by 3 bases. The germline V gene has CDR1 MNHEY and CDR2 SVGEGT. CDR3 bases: TGTGCCAGCAGTGGGACAGGGGACACTGAAGCTTTCTTT. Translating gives CASSGTGDTEAFF.

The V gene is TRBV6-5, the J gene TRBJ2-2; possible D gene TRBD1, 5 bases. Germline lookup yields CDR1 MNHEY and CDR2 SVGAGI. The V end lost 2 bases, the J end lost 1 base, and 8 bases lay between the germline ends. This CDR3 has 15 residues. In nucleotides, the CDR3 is TGTGCCAGCAGTTACCGACAGCGGAACACCGGGGAGCTGTTTTTT. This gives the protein CASSYRQRNTGELFF.

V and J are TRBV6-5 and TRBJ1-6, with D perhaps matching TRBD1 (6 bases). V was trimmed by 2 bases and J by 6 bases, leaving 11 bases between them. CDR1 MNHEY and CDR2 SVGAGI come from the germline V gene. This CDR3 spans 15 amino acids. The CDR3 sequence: CASSYTTGLNSPLHF. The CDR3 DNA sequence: TGTGCCAGCAGTTACACGACAGGTCTTAATTCACCCCTCCACTTT.

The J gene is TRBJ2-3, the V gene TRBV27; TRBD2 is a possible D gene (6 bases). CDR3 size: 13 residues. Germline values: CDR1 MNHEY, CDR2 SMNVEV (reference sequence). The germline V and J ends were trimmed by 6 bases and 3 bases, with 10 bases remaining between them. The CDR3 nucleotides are TGTGCCAGCAGACGCGCGGGGACAGATACGCAGTATTTT. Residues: CASRRAGTDTQYF.

CDR3 sequence reads: CASRGLDYEQYF. The CDR3 DNA is TGTGCCAGCAGAGGACTAGACTACGAGCAGTACTTC. The chain joins TRBV2 to TRBJ2-7, with 7 bases aligning to TRBD2. Germline V gives CDR1 SNHLY, CDR2 FYNNEI. The CDR3 is made up of 12 amino acids. V trimming: 6 bases; J trimming: 3 bases; junction bases outside the gene matches: 2.

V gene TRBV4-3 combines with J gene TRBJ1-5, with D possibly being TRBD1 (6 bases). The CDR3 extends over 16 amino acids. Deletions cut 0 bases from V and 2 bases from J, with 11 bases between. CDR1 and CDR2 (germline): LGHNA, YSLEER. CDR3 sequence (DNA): TGCGCCAGCAGCCAAGATTGGGGGGCCCGCAATCAGCCCCAGCATTTT. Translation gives CASSQDWGARNQPQHF.

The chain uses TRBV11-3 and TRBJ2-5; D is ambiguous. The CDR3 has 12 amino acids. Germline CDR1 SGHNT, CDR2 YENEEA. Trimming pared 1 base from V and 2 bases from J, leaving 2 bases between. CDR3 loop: CASSLVQETQYF. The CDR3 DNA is TGTGCCAGCAGCTTAGTACAAGAGACCCAGTACTTC. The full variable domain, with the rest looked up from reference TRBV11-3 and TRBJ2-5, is EAGVVQSPRYKIIEKKQPVAFWCNPISGHNTLYWYLQNLGQGPELLIRYENEEAVDDSQLPKDRFSAERLKGVDSTLKIQPAELGDSAVYLCASSLVQETQYFGPGTRLLVL.

The CDR3 is CASSELGRTTNEKLFF. The CDR3 coding sequence is TGTGCCAGCAGTGAATTGGGACGGACAACTAATGAAAAACTGTTTTTT. The V gene is TRBV6-1, the J gene TRBJ1-4; a weak D match, TRBD1 (5 bases). The CDR3 covers 16 residues. Per germline, CDR1 MNHNS and CDR2 SASEGT. Trimming took 2 bases from V and 0 from J, leaving 10 bases between them.

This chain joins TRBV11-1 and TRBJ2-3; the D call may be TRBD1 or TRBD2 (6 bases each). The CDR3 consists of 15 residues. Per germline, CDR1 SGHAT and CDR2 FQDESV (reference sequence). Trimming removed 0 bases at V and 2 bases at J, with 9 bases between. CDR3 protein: CASSLAGGFTDTQYF. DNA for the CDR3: TGTGCCAGCAGCTTAGCCGGGGGCTTCACAGATACGCAGTATTTT.

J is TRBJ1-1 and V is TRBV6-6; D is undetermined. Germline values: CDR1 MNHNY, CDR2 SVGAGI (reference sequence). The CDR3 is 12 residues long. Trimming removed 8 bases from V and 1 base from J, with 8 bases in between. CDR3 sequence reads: CASGEGNTEAFF. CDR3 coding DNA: TGTGCCAGCGGCGAGGGGAACACTGAAGCTTTCTTT.

As DNA, the CDR3 is TGTGCCAGCAGCTTAGAGGGCAGGGTTAATGAGCAGTTCTTC. It encodes CASSLEGRVNEQFF. The V and J genes are TRBV7-2 and TRBJ2-1, with a tentative D call TRBD1 (5 bases). Germline lookup yields CDR1 SGHTA and CDR2 FQGNSA. The CDR3 runs to 14 residues. Trimming took off 1 base at V and 7 bases at J, with 11 bases between the two ends.